The 20 T cell receptor beta chains below were found in one sample sequenced in a study of early T cells in non-severe SARS-CoV-2 infection. TCRdb re-called the 5' RACE reads through MiXCR, storing one row per CDR3 protein. The table lists about 67,000 distinct CDR3 sequences, around 10% of them singletons, with 3% to 4% in the top ten. Sequencing input: whole blood. The receptors originated from an adult who was a healthcare worker with PCR-confirmed SARS-CoV-2 infection or an uninfected control (not recorded which).

This clonotype was counted between two and nine times. The CDR3 spells CASSPGTHTGELFF. The CDR3 nucleotides are TGTGCCAGCAGCCCAGGGACCCACACCGGGGAGCTGTTTTTT. V usage is TRBV13 and J usage is TRBJ2-2, with D possibly called TRBD1 or TRBD2 (5 bases each). The CDR3 has 14 amino acids. Deletions cut 5 bases from V and 3 bases from J, with 10 bases between. The germline V gene has CDR1 PRHDT and CDR2 FYEKMQ (reference sequence).

This clonotype was seen at least ten times. This chain connects TRBV7-8 to TRBJ1-4, with a weak D call TRBD1 (6 bases). The germline V and J ends were trimmed by 0 bases and 8 bases, with 19 bases remaining between them. The length of the CDR3 is 17 residues. The germline V gene has CDR1 SGHVS and CDR2 FQNEAQ. CDR3 in amino acids: CASSLAIRGDPLEKLFF. In DNA form, the CDR3 reads TGTGCCAGCAGCTTAGCTATTAGGGGGGACCCCCTCGAAAAACTGTTTTTT.

This clonotype occurred many times. The V call is TRBV7-9, the J call TRBJ2-1; TRBD1 might be the D (6 bases). The germline gives CDR1 SEHNR, CDR2 FQNEAQ (reference sequence). V lost 5 bases, J lost 7 bases, and 15 bases lay in between. This CDR3 spans 14 amino acids. CDR3 region: CASSATGFGNEQFF. DNA for the CDR3: TGTGCCAGCAGCGCTACAGGGTTCGGGAATGAGCAGTTCTTC. The full variable domain, with the rest looked up from reference TRBV7-9 and TRBJ2-1, is DTGVSQNPRHKITKRGQNVTFRCDPISEHNRLYWYRQTLGQGPEFLTYFQNEAQLEKSRLLSDRFSAERPKGSFSTLEIQRTEQGDSAMYLCASSATGFGNEQFFGPGTRLTVL.

This clonotype was seen repeatedly, ten times or more. The chain employs TRBV2 and TRBJ2-3, with 12 positions matching TRBD1. The germline gives CDR1 SNHLY, CDR2 FYNNEI. Germline trimming cut 6 bases from V and 5 bases from J; bases unmatched to any gene: 6. The length of the CDR3 is 15 residues. This CDR3 reads CASRRGQGAGDTQYF. Written as DNA, the CDR3 is TGTGCCAGCAGGAGGGGACAGGGGGCAGGAGATACGCAGTATTTT.

This clonotype was recorded many times. The rearrangement joins TRBV12-3 or TRBV12-4 to TRBJ1-1; D is possibly TRBD1 (6 bases). The CDR3 spans 15 residues. V gave up 5 bases and J gave up 5 bases, with 18 bases separating them. Here the CDR3 reads CASSPSGQPRTEAFF. The CDR3 DNA reads as TGTGCCAGCAGTCCCTCCGGACAGCCAAGGACTGAAGCTTTCTTT.

The rearrangement joins TRBV6-6 to TRBJ2-7; weak D call: TRBD1 (6 bases). Looked up from germline, CDR1 is MNHNY and CDR2 is SVGAGI (reference sequence). V dropped 4 bases and J dropped 5 bases, with 15 bases sitting between them. The CDR3 runs 14 residues. The CDR3 loop reads CASSSTTGTNEQYF. For the CDR3, the DNA is TGTGCCAGCAGTTCCACCACCGGGACAAACGAGCAGTACTTC.

This clonotype was seen at least ten times. The chain has TRBV3-1 and TRBJ2-7; D remains unclear. Per the germline V gene, CDR1 is LGHDT and CDR2 is YNNKEL (reference sequence). The V and J ends lost 1 base and 2 bases respectively, with 6 bases between them. The CDR3 length is 13 residues. CDR3 DNA: TGTGCCAGCAGCCAAGGCCGGACCTACGAGCAGTACTTC. Its protein product is CASSQGRTYEQYF.

The sample holds many counts of this clonotype. The rearrangement joins TRBV9 to TRBJ2-7; 7 bases fit TRBD2. From germline, CDR1 is SGDLS and CDR2 YYNGEE. V lost 0 bases, J lost 2 bases, and 5 bases stayed unmatched. The CDR3 extends over 15 amino acids. Here the CDR3 reads CASSVGLADTYEQYF. The CDR3, as DNA: TGTGCCAGCAGCGTAGGACTAGCAGACACCTACGAGCAGTACTTC.

This clonotype was seen a handful of times. The chain recombines TRBV30 with TRBJ2-2; D is undetermined. Germline values: CDR1 GTSNPN, CDR2 SVGIG (reference sequence). V lost 1 base, J lost 6 bases, and 12 bases lay in between. The CDR3 extends over 14 amino acids. This CDR3 reads CAWSGPRSPGELFF. The CDR3 nucleotides are TGTGCCTGGAGTGGGCCTAGGTCGCCCGGGGAGCTGTTTTTT. The full variable domain, with the rest looked up from reference TRBV30 and TRBJ2-2, is SQTIHQWPATLVQPVGSPLSLECTVEGTSNPNLYWYRQAAGRGLQLLFYSVGIGQISSEVPQNLSASRPQDRQFILSSKKLLLSDSGFYLCAWSGPRSPGELFFGEGSRLTVL.

The chain joins TRBV12-3 or TRBV12-4 to TRBJ1-2; 8 bases are shared with TRBD1. V was pared by 5 bases and J by 3 bases, with 14 bases of the junction left unmatched. The length of the CDR3 is 17 residues. Written as DNA, the CDR3 is TGTGCCAGCAGTGGATGGACAGGGCTCTCTTCGGACTATGGCTACACCTTC. As protein: CASSGWTGLSSDYGYTF.

The gene calls are TRBV24-1 and TRBJ2-1; 9 bases match TRBD2. The germline V gene has CDR1 KGHDR and CDR2 SFDVKD. Unmatched junction bases numbered 5, after V lost 7 bases and J lost 5 bases. This CDR3 has 14 residues. The CDR3 loop reads CATRASGNHNEQFF. The CDR3 coding sequence is TGTGCCACCAGAGCTAGCGGGAATCACAATGAGCAGTTCTTC.

In its sample, this clonotype was seen a few times. The chain carries TRBV6-2 or TRBV6-3 and TRBJ1-5; D not resolved. This CDR3 comprises 18 residues. Germline V gene data show CDR1 as MNHEY and CDR2 as SVGEGT. Trimming stripped 5 bases from V and 5 bases from J, with 25 bases between. CDR3 coding DNA: TGTGCCAGCAGTCAGGCCCCTTGGGAAAGCGAGAAACATCAGCCCCAGCATTTT. It is translated as CASSQAPWESEKHQPQHF.

The table lists this clonotype with a few counts. The CDR3 bases are TGTGCCAGCAGTTTAGAAGGGGACAGGGGGCTCGAGCAGTACTTC. Protein: CASSLEGDRGLEQYF. This chain links TRBV12-3 or TRBV12-4 with TRBJ2-7; TRBD1 matches 12 bases. Trimming cost V 1 base and J 6 bases; bases outside gene matches: 4. CDR3 length equals 15 residues.

This clonotype was observed many times. V gene TRBV29-1 combines with J gene TRBJ1-1, with a weak D call TRBD1 (5 bases). The length of the CDR3 is 10 residues. CDR1 and CDR2 from the germline V gene are SQVTM and ANQGSEA. Trimming stripped 6 bases from V and 10 bases from J, with 12 bases between. The CDR3 region has the DNA TGCAGCGTACGACAGCGAATAGCTTTCTTT. The encoded protein is CSVRQRIAFF.

This clonotype came up many times. The chain couples TRBV4-1 to TRBJ2-5, with a weak D call TRBD2 (6 bases). This CDR3 spans 18 amino acids. V lost 0 bases and J 5 bases, leaving 22 bases between the germline ends. Germline-derived CDR1 and CDR2 are MGHRA and YSYEKL. CDR3 bases: TGCGCCAGCAGCCAAGAAGTGGGGGGAGAAGGGATGCGGGAGACCCAGTACTTC. It codes for CASSQEVGGEGMRETQYF.

This clonotype appeared many times. This sequence joins TRBV5-5 and TRBJ2-7; 7 bases are a match to TRBD1. The junction had 6 bases not matched to a gene; V was cut back by 0 bases and J by 3 bases. This CDR3 spans 15 amino acids. Germline loops: CDR1 SGHKS, CDR2 YYEKEE (reference sequence). The CDR3 protein is CASSLEDRIFYEQYF. In nucleotides, the CDR3 is TGTGCCAGCAGCTTGGAGGACAGGATCTTCTACGAGCAGTACTTC.

In its sample, this clonotype was seen a few times. This chain uses TRBV6-2 or TRBV6-3 with TRBJ2-7; a possible D gene is TRBD1 (5 bases). The CDR3 totals 10 residues. Germline V gene data show CDR1 as MNHEY and CDR2 as SVGEGT. V was clipped by 9 bases and J by 4 bases, with 7 bases between them. The CDR3 protein is CASNRYEQYF. For the CDR3, the DNA is TGTGCCAGTAACAGGTACGAGCAGTACTTC.

This clonotype occurred a few times. J is TRBJ1-5 and V is TRBV29-1; TRBD1 is a possible D gene (6 bases). Trimming took off 5 bases at V and 2 bases at J, with 10 bases between the two ends. Germline CDR1 SQVTM, CDR2 ANQGSEA. The CDR3 covers 13 residues. In DNA, the CDR3 is TGCAGCGTTCAGGCAGGGGGCAATCAGCCCCAGCATTTT. It encodes CSVQAGGNQPQHF.

The V gene is TRBV29-1, the J gene TRBJ2-4, with D possibly being TRBD2 (6 bases). This CDR3 comprises 12 residues. With 6 bases removed from V and 5 bases from J, the gap between germline ends came to 11 bases. Germline V gene sequence: CDR1 SQVTM, CDR2 ANQGSEA. As DNA, the CDR3 is TGCAGCGTACGGGAGCGGGAAAACATTCAGTACTTC. It translates to CSVRERENIQYF.

The table lists this clonotype with many counts. The chain uses TRBV7-9 and TRBJ2-1; 7 bases fit TRBD2. Germline-derived CDR1 and CDR2 are SEHNR and FQNEAQ (reference sequence). V dropped 1 base and J dropped 8; count of bases not matched to a gene: 14. CDR3 size: 17 residues. This chain's CDR3 is CASSLGVGDYSRYEQFF. CDR3 bases: TGTGCCAGCAGCTTAGGGGTAGGGGACTACAGCCGCTATGAGCAGTTCTTC.